The clone carrying this TCR beta chain occurred many times. As yet, its antigen is unknown. This entry comes from a study of T cells in Graves' hyperthyroidism and ophthalmopathy. This CDR3 region has 15 residues. Germline trimming cut 1 base from V and 10 bases from J; bases unmatched to any gene: 7. The germline CDR1 and CDR2 sequences are SGHTA and FQGNSA. TCR beta CDR3 regions were amplified from RNA. An initial round of RT-PCR targeting the TCR CDR3 relied on the HTBI primer set. TCRdb fed the multiplex PCR reads into MiXCR, producing one record per CDR3 protein. The sample holds some 690,000 distinct CDR3 sequences; 17% are singletons and the top ten take less than 20%. Findings of the study overall: Expanded thyroid clonotypes (above 0.001) were mostly also found in blood. Ophthalmopathy prediction by the model preceded onset by a median about 6.5 months.

The chain links TRBV7-2 to TRBJ1-6; 7 bases line up with TRBD1. The clonotype was recovered from a man in his forties or fifties with Graves' hyperthyroidism. The sample was blood. CDR3: CASSLDAVGQSPLHF. In DNA form, the CDR3 reads TGTGCCAGCAGCTTAGATGCTGTGGGACAGTCACCCCTCCACTTT.